This T cell receptor beta chain was identified during a study of blood T cells in healthy people across ages. Study context: Through template switching, about one barcoded beta molecule was captured per two T cells, as measured in model experiments.

This clonotype has a count of ten or more. The CDR3 has 13 amino acids. The V gene lost 2 bases and the J gene lost 3 bases, with 11 bases spanning the gap. Germline V gene sequence: CDR1 SQVTM, CDR2 ANQGSEA. The authors ran a second PCR of roughly 6 to 11 cycles using a sample-barcoded 5' primer and a J-beta primer mix. TCRdb analysed the 5' RACE reads with MiXCR anew, one entry per CDR3 protein. Among about 1.4 million distinct CDR3 sequences listed, roughly 59% were seen once. The chain uses TRBV29-1 and TRBJ2-7; TRBD2 might be the D (6 bases). This clonotype was obtained from a man aged 18 to 29 in good health. Sequenced input: blood. DNA for the CDR3: TGCAGCGTTGAACGGACCGGGAGCTACGAGCAGTACTTC. Residues: CSVERTGSYEQYF.